This T cell receptor beta chain originates from a study of somatic mutations in cytotoxic T cells in rheumatoid arthritis. V was cut by 4 bases and J by 3 bases, with 14 bases left in between. This CDR3 comprises 14 residues. CDR1 SGHDT and CDR2 YYEEEE come from the germline V gene. TCRdb's table, derived via immunoSEQ multiplex PCR, lists solely in-frame clones and lacks some. The sample consists of approximately 12,000 clones, 80% to 85% of them appearing once. The TCR originated in a woman aged 60-70 years in good health. The specimen was CD8+ T cells sorted from blood. The gene calls are TRBV5-6 and TRBJ2-7; D remains ambiguous. The DNA for the CDR3 is TGTGCCAGCAGCCCGGCAGGTGGGCTCTACGAGCAGTACGTC. Translating gives CASSPAGGLYEQYV.